This T cell receptor (beta chain) originates from a study of blood T cell repertoires in COVID-19. Germline V CDR1 and CDR2: SGHNT, YENEEA. This CDR3 has 13 amino acids. V lost 6 bases to trimming and J lost 4 bases; unmatched junction nucleotides: 5. Donors in Cohort 3 who had recovered were those with two negative PCRs, healthcare professional clearance, or resolution of their symptoms. As processed by the authors: It was from reference gene primer amplification that nucleated cell counts were estimated. Assay used: immunoSEQ multiplex PCR; TCRdb lists only in-frame clones, some missing. D and trimming were read from the DNA, whereas the V and J calls and clone size are those reported in that table. The data show about 270,000 clones, with about 89% seen just once and under 3% held by the top ten.

Material for sequencing was PBMCs or T cells enriched from blood (not recorded which). This receptor was identified in a woman in her late teens or twenties who had recovered from COVID-19. This sequence joins TRBV11-3 and TRBJ1-2; 7 positions match TRBD1. The CDR3 here is CASSPRDSYGYTF. The CDR3 nucleotides are TGTGCCAGCAGTCCCCGGGACAGCTATGGCTACACCTTC.